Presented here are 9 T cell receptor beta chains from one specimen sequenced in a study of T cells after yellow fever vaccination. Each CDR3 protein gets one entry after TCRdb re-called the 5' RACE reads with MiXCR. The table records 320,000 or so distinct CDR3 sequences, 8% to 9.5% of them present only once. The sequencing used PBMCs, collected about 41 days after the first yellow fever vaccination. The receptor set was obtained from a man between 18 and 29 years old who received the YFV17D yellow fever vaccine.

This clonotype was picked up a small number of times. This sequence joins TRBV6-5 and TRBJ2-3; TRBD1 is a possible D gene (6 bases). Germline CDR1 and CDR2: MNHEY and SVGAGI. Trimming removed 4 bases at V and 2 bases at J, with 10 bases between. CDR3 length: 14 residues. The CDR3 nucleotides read TGTGCCAGCAGTTCCGGACAGCCCACAGATACGCAGTATTTT. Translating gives CASSSGQPTDTQYF.

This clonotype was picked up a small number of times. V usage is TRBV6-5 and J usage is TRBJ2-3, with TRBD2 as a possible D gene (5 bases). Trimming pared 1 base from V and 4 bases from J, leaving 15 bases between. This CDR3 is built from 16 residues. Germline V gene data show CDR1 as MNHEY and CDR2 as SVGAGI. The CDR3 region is CASSYLPGGSADTQYF. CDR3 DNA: TGTGCCAGCAGTTACTTACCCGGCGGGTCCGCAGATACGCAGTATTTT.

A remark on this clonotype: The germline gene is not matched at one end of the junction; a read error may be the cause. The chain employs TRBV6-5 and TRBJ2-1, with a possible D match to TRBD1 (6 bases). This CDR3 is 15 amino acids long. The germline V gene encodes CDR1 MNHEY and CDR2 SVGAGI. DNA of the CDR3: TGTGCCATCAGTTACCAGGGGTCAGGTCGCAATGAGCAGTTCTTC. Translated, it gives CAISYQGSGRNEQFF.

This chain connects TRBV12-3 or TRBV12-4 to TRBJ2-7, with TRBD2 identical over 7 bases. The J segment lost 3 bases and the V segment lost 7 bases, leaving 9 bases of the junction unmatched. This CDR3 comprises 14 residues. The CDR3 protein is CASTPSGVLYEQYF. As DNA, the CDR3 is TGTGCCAGCACCCCAAGCGGGGTACTCTACGAGCAGTACTTC.

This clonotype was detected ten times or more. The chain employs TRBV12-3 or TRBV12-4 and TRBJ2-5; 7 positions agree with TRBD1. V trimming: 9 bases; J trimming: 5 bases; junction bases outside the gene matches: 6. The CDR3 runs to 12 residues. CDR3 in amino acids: CASRGGMETQYF. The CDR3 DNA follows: TGTGCCAGTAGAGGGGGCATGGAGACCCAGTACTTC.

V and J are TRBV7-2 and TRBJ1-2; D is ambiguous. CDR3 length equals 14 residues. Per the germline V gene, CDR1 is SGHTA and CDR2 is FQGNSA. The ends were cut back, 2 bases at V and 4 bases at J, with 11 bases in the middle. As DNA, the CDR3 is TGTGCCAGCAGCTTATATAAGGCAGGCTATGGCTACACCTTC. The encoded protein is CASSLYKAGYGYTF. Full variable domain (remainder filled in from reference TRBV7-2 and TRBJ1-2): GAGVSQSPSNKVTEKGKDVELRCDPISGHTALYWYRQSLGQGLEFLIYFQGNSAPDKSGLPSDRFSAERTGGSVSTLTIQRTQQEDSAVYLCASSLYKAGYGYTFGSGTRLTVV.

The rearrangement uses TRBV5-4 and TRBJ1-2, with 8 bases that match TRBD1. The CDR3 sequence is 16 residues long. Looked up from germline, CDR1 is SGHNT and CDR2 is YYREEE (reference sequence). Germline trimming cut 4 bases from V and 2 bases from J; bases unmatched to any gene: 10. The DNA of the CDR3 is TGTGCCAGCAGCCTATATGGACAGGGCCAAAACTATGGCTACACCTTC. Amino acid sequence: CASSLYGQGQNYGYTF. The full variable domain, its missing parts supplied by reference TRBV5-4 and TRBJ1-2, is ETGVTQSPTHLIKTRGQQVTLRCSSQSGHNTVSWYQQALGQGPQFIFQYYREEENGRGNFPPRFSGLQFPNYSSELNVNALELDDSALYLCASSLYGQGQNYGYTFGSGTRLTVV.

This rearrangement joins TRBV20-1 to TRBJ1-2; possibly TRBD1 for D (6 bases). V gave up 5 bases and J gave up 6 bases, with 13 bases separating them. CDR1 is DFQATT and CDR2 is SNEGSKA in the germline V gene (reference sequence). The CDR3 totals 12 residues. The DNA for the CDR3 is TGCAGTGCTCTCTCAGGGGTCGATGGCTACACCTTC. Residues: CSALSGVDGYTF.

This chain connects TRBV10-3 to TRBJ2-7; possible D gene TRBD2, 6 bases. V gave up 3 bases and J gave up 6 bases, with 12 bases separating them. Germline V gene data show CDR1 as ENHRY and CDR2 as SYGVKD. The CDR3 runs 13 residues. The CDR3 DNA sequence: TGTGCCATCAGTGAAGAGGAGGAGGGCGAGCAGTACGTC. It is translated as CAISEEEEGEQYV.